This entry features one T cell receptor (beta chain) sequence. Its specificity is unknown. This sample is part of a study of CD8+ T cells in alopecia areata. RNA, once extracted, was reverse transcribed into cDNA for use as the sequencing template. Produced via immunoSEQ multiplex PCR; TCRdb's table is partial and in-frame only. The sample comprises 4,000 to 5,000 clones, around 90% of which are singletons, and 15% to 20% rests with the top ten. The CDR3 extends over 15 amino acids. The germline V gene has CDR1 SGHTA and CDR2 FQGNSA. V was clipped by 1 base and J by 4 bases, with 11 bases between them. The treatment was: oral pan-JAK inhibitor, 5-10 mg twice daily. Lesional scalp punch biopsies and peripheral blood were collected from alopecia areata patients. General study findings and limits: In scalp and blood during tofacitinib, many expanded lesional clones persisted. For patients receiving tofacitinib, scalp clonality and expanded CD8+ clones among the top 100 significantly decreased. Because one nonresponder was included, the link of baseline CD8+ expansion to response is considered uncertain.

The chain is built from TRBV7-2 and TRBJ1-3, with D perhaps TRBD1 (6 bases). This clonotype originated in a human donor with alopecia areata. The specimen was skin, collected at week 4, from a patient treated with tofacitinib. The CDR3 DNA is TGTGCCAGCAGCTTAGATGGGGGGCGCGGAAACACCATATATTTT. It yields the protein CASSLDGGRGNTIYF.